This paragraph reports one T cell receptor (beta chain). Its matching antigen is unknown. Germline CDR1 MNHEY, CDR2 SVGAGI. V gave up 0 bases and J gave up 13 bases, with 25 bases separating them. This CDR3 is built from 16 residues. The sample comes from a study of shared clonotypes between healthy human individuals. Whole-study findings and limits: Estimated richness was generally greater in naive than memory subsets.

Several immunoSEQ plates received, in even portions, the genomic DNA of each subset. When replicate PCRs were run on sorted subsets, they used around 200 ng DNA, some 33,000 T cell genomes. Here immunoSEQ multiplex PCR was the method, and the copy in TCRdb shows in-frame clones only, minus some. The data contain around 1.9 million clones, around 93% of them singletons. Terminally differentiated effector memory CD45RA+ cells were excluded from the naive CD8 cells, which were CD45RO-negative and positively selected for CCR7. The donors, all of them Caucasian adults, lived in Nashville, Tennessee. The chain uses TRBV6-5 and TRBJ2-7; D may match TRBD1 or TRBD2 (5 bases each). Sample: naive CD8+ T cells from PBMCs. This receptor was obtained from a man younger than 35 in good health. Some clones in this sample may be carry-over from other donors' samples. The CDR3 reads CASSYSMGDLITRHYF. CDR3 DNA: TGTGCCAGCAGTTACTCGATGGGGGACCTAATAACTCGGCATTACTTC.